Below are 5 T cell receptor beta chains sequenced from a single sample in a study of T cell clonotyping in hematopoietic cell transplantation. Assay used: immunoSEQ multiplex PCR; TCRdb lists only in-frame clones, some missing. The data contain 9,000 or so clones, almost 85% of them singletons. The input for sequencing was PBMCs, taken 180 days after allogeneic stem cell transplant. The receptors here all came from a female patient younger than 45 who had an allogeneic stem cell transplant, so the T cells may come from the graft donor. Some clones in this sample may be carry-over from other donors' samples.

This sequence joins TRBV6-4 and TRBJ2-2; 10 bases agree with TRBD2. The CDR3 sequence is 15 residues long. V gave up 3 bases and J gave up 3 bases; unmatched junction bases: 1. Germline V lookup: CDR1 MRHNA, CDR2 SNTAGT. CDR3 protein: CASSESGGDTGELFF. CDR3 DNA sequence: TGTGCCAGCAGTGAAAGCGGGGGGGACACCGGGGAGCTGTTTTTT.

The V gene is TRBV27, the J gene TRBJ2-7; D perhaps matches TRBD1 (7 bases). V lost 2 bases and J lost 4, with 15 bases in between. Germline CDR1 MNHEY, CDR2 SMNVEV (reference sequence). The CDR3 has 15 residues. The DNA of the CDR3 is TGTGCCAGCAGTTTAAAGAGGGCAGGGGGGTACGAGCAGTACTTC. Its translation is CASSLKRAGGYEQYF.

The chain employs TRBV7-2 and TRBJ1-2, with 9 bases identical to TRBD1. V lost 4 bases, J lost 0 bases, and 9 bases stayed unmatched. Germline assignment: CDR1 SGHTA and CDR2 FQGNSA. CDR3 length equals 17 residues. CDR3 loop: CASSSKGTGRANYGYTF. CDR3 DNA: TGTGCCAGCAGCTCCAAGGGGACAGGGAGAGCTAACTATGGCTACACCTTC. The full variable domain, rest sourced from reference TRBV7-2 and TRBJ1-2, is GAGVSQSPSNKVTEKGKDVELRCDPISGHTALYWYRQSLGQGLEFLIYFQGNSAPDKSGLPSDRFSAERTGGSVSTLTIQRTQQEDSAVYLCASSSKGTGRANYGYTFGSGTRLTVV.

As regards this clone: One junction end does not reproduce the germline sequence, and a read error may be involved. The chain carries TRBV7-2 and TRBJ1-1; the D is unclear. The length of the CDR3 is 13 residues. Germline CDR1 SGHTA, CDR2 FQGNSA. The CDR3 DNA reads TGTGCCAGCAGATTAGGGATGAACACTGAAGCTTTCTTT. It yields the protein CASRLGMNTEAFF.

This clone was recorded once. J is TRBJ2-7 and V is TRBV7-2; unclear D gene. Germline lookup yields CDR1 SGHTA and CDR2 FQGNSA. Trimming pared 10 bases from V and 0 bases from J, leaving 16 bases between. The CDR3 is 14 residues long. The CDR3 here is CAILSPLRSYEQYF. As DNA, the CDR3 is TGTGCCATTCTCTCCCCCCTCCGCTCCTACGAGCAGTACTTC. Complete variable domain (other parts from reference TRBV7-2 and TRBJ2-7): GAGVSQSPSNKVTEKGKDVELRCDPISGHTALYWYRQSLGQGLEFLIYFQGNSAPDKSGLPSDRFSAERTGGSVSTLTIQRTQQEDSAVYLCAILSPLRSYEQYFGPGTRLTVT.